Listed below are T cell receptor beta chains from one sample, sequenced in a study of early T cells in non-severe SARS-CoV-2 infection. TCRdb fed the 5' RACE reads into MiXCR, producing one record per CDR3 protein. In the table there are approximately 49,000 distinct CDR3 sequences, about 10% of which are singletons. Specimen: whole blood. Receptors were obtained from an adult who was a healthcare worker with PCR-confirmed SARS-CoV-2 infection or an uninfected control (not recorded which). Each CDR3 is given with its conserved first and last residue. Fields, in order: J gene, V gene, CDR3 protein.

J gene: TRBJ2-6
V gene: TRBV27
CDR3 protein: CASSPRGPRGYANVLTF

J gene: TRBJ2-5
V gene: TRBV5-6
CDR3 protein: CASSVDPTRETQYF

J gene: TRBJ2-1
V gene: TRBV5-1
CDR3 protein: CASSLRVGLEQFF

J gene: TRBJ1-4
V gene: TRBV10-3
CDR3 protein: CAIKLSVNEKLFF

J gene: TRBJ2-7
V gene: TRBV29-1
CDR3 protein: CSARELYEQYF

J gene: TRBJ2-5
V gene: TRBV20-1
CDR3 protein: CSAREPRTSAETQYF

J gene: TRBJ1-6
V gene: TRBV20-1
CDR3 protein: CSAPRQGGHNSPLHF

J gene: TRBJ1-1
V gene: TRBV9
CDR3 protein: CASSAKHEQATEAFF

J gene: TRBJ2-4
V gene: TRBV6-1
CDR3 protein: CASSEAGDIQYF

J gene: TRBJ2-1
V gene: TRBV12-3/TRBV12-4
CDR3 protein: CASRTGGSSYNEQFF

J gene: TRBJ2-5
V gene: TRBV6-4
CDR3 protein: CASSDLLGTETQYF

J gene: TRBJ2-7
V gene: TRBV11-2
CDR3 protein: CASSLMSGREYEQYF

J gene: TRBJ1-1
V gene: TRBV28
CDR3 protein: CASSRTKNTEAFF

J gene: TRBJ2-3
V gene: TRBV20-1
CDR3 protein: CSASEGGADTQYF

J gene: TRBJ2-7
V gene: TRBV7-2
CDR3 protein: CASSLNSGRNEQYF

J gene: TRBJ2-1
V gene: TRBV7-6
CDR3 protein: CASSKSGSSYNEQFF

J gene: TRBJ2-5
V gene: TRBV5-1
CDR3 protein: CATGPRVSQETQYF

J gene: TRBJ1-4
V gene: TRBV7-2
CDR3 protein: CASSSDGGGEKLFF

J gene: TRBJ1-5
V gene: TRBV5-1
CDR3 protein: CASSWHINQPQHF

J gene: TRBJ2-5
V gene: TRBV19
CDR3 protein: CASSTERRQETRYF

J gene: TRBJ1-1
V gene: TRBV2
CDR3 protein: CAIAATPMDAEAFF

J gene: TRBJ2-3
V gene: TRBV10-3
CDR3 protein: CAVRDSTTDTQYF

J gene: TRBJ2-3
V gene: TRBV11-2
CDR3 protein: CASSPLDTQYF

J gene: TRBJ2-3
V gene: TRBV11-3
CDR3 protein: CASSGTGHPDTQYF

J gene: TRBJ2-2
V gene: TRBV7-8
CDR3 protein: CASSPTGVAGVHGELFF